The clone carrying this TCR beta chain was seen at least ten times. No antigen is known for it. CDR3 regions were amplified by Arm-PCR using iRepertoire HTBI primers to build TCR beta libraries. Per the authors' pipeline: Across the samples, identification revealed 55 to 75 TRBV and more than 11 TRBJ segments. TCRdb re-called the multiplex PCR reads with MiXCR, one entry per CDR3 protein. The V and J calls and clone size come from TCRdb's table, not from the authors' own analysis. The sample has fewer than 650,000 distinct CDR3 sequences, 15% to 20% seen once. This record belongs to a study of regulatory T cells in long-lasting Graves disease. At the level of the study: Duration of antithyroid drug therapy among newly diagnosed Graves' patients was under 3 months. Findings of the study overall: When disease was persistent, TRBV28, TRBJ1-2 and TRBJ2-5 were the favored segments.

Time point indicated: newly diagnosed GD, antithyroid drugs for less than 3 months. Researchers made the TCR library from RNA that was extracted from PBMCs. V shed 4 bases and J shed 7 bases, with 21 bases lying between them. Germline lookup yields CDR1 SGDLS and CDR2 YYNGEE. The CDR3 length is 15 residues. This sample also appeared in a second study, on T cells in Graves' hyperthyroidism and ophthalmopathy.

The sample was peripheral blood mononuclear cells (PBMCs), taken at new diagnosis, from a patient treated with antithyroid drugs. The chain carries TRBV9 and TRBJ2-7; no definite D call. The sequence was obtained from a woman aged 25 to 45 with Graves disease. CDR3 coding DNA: TGTGCCAGCAGCCCACGGGCAGACCTTATTCCTGAGCAGTACTTC. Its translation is CASSPRADLIPEQYF.